This TCR beta chain was identified in a study of T cell repertoires in cytomegalovirus infection. Study-level information: The study used recently identified HLA-C-restricted and well-studied HLA-B-restricted CMV epitopes. Based on public TCR beta signatures, there were indications of CMV infection and of a matching HLA type.

The trim removed 4 bases at V and 4 bases at J, leaving 7 bases unmatched. The CDR3 contains 15 residues. CDR1 is LGHDT and CDR2 is YNNKEL in the germline V gene (reference sequence). TCRdb re-called the reads with MiXCR, one entry per CDR3 protein. The sample includes about 770,000 distinct CDR3 sequences, 25% to 35% of them seen just once. Study-wide points: HLA-C-restricted CMV clonotypes gave the most frequent clonotype in two of eight donors. Carriers of CMV and the relevant HLA type were discriminated by public TCR beta frequency.

Regarding this clonotype: Its antigen is still unknown.

The receptor's source is a human donor in good health (CMV status not recorded). Some clones in this sample may be carry-over from other donors' samples. Sequenced here: cultured CD8+ T cells from PBMCs, sampled from culture after CMV antigen stimulation. This rearrangement joins TRBV3-1 to TRBJ2-5, with TRBD1 matching 9 bases. The CDR3 loop reads CASSRIGTGTETQYF. In nucleotides, the CDR3 is TGTGCCAGCAGCCGTATCGGGACAGGGACAGAGACCCAGTACTTC.